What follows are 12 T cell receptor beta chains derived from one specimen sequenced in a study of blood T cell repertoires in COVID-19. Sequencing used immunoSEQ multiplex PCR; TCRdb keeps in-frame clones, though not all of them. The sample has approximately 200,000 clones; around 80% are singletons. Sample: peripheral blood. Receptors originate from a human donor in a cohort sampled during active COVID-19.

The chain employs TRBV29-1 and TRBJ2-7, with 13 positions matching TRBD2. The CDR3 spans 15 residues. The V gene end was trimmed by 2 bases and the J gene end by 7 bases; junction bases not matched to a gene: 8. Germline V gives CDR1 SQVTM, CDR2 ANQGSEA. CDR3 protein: CSVETWTSGRPEQYF. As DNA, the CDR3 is TGCAGCGTTGAAACCTGGACTAGCGGGAGACCGGAGCAGTACTTC.

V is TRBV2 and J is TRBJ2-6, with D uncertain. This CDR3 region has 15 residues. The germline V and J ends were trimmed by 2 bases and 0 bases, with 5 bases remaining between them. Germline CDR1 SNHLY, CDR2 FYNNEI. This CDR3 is CASSENISGANVLTF. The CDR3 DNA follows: TGTGCCAGCAGTGAAAACATCTCTGGGGCCAACGTCCTGACTTTC.

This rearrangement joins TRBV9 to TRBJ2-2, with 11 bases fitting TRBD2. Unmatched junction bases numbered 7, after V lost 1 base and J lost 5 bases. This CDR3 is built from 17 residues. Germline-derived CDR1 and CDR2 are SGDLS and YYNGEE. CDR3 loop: CASSVQTSGGSTGELFF. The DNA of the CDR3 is TGTGCCAGCAGCGTACAAACTAGCGGGGGATCTACCGGGGAGCTGTTTTTT.

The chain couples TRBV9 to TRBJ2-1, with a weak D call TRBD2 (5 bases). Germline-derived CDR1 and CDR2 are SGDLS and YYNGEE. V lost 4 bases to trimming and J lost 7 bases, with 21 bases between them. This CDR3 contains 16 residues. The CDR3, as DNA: TGTGCCAGCAGCCGTCCAGGAGCGGAGCCTTTGAATGAGCAGTTCTTC. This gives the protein CASSRPGAEPLNEQFF.

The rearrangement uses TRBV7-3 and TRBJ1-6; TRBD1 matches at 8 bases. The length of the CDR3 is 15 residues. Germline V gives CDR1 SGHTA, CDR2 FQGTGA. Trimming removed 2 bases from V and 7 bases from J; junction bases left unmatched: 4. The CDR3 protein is CASSLDRGTNSPLHF. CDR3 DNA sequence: TGTGCCAGCAGCTTAGACAGGGGAACCAATTCACCCCTCCACTTT.

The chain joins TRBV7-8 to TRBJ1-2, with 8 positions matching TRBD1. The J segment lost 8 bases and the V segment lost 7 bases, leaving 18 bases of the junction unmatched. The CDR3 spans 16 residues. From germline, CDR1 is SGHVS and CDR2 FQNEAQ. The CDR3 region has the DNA TGTGCCAGCACCGACAGGGGTAGATCAGGGGTAGAGGGCTACACCTTC. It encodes CASTDRGRSGVEGYTF.

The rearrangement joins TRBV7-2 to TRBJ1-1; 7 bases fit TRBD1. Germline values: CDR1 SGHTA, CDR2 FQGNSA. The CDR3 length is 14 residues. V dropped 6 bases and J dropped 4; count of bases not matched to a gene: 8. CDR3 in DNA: TGTGCCAGCAGACCCACAGGGGAGATCACTGAAGCTTTCTTT. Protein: CASRPTGEITEAFF.

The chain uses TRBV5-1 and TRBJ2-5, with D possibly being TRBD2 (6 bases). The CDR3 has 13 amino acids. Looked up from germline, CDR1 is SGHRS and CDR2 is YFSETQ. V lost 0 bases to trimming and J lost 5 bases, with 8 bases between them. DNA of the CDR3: TGCGCCAGCAGCTTGGGTAGCGGCGAGACCCAGTACTTC. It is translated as CASSLGSGETQYF.

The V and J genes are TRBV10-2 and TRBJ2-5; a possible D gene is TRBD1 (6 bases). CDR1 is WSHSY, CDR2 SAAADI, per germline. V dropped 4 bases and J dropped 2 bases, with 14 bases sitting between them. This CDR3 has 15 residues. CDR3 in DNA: TGCGCCAGCAGTGTGACACTAGGGGGACAAGAGACCCAGTACTTC. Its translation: CASSVTLGGQETQYF.

The CDR3: CASSQPQGKAQYF. CDR3 nucleotides: TGTGCCAGCAGCCAACCACAGGGGAAGGCGCAGTATTTT. The rearrangement joins TRBV6-5 to TRBJ2-3; 7 nucleotides align to TRBD1. The germline CDR1 and CDR2 sequences are MNHEY and SVGAGI. The CDR3 extends over 13 amino acids. The V and J ends lost 6 bases and 10 bases, in that order; junction bases with no gene match: 10.

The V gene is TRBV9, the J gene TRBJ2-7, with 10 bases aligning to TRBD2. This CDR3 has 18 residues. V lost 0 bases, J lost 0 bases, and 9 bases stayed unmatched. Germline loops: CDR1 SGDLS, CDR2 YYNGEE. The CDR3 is CASSVGAIPSGSSYEQYF. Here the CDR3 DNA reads TGTGCCAGCAGCGTAGGGGCAATCCCTAGCGGGAGCTCCTACGAGCAGTACTTC. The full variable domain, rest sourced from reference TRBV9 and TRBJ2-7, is DSGVTQTPKHLITATGQRVTLRCSPRSGDLSVYWYQQSLDQGLQFLIQYYNGEERAKGNILERFSAQQFPDLHSELNLSSLELGDSALYFCASSVGAIPSGSSYEQYFGPGTRLTVT.

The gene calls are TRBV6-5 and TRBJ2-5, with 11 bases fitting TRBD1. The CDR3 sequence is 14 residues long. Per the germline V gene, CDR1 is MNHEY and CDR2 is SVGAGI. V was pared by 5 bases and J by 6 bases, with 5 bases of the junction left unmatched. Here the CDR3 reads CASSPGTGGKTQYF. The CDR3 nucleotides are TGTGCCAGCAGTCCTGGGACAGGGGGGAAGACCCAGTACTTC.